Sequencing of this T cell receptor beta chain was carried out in a study of blood T cell repertoires in COVID-19. Turning to the study itself: The United States, Italy and Spain supplied acute and convalescent COVID-19 samples. PBMCs, B-cell-depleted T cells, or T cells provided the cDNA or gDNA that made up the material.

How the authors handled the data: Amplified reference gene primers provided the basis for estimating nucleated cell counts. Measured with immunoSEQ multiplex PCR; TCRdb has only the in-frame clones, and not every one. That table gives V, J and clone size, and the DNA gave D and trimming. The sample contains some 220,000 clones, roughly 84% of which appear only once. This CDR3 is built from 14 residues. V was trimmed by 6 bases and J by 9 bases, leaving 15 bases between them. This rearrangement joins TRBV23-1 to TRBJ1-6; D is perhaps TRBD1 (5 bases). TRBV23-1 is an ORF; its function is uncertain. Sequenced sample: peripheral blood. This clonotype was sampled from a woman aged 60-70 years with acute or convalescent COVID-19. CDR3 bases: TGCGCCAGCAGACTAACCGCGGGGGGTTCACCCCTCCACTTT. This sequence encodes CASRLTAGGSPLHF.